Below, one T cell receptor beta chain is given with its context. Only in-frame clones appear in the TCRdb table, and some are missing; sequencing was by immunoSEQ multiplex PCR. The sample records roughly 50,000 clones, less than 90% being singletons. The sample is drawn from a study of siplizumab effects on memory and regulatory T cells. The V gene's germline CDR1 is SGHNT and CDR2 YYREEE (reference sequence). This CDR3 is 12 amino acids long. V lost 4 bases and J 7 bases, leaving 9 bases between the germline ends. This chain links TRBV5-4 with TRBJ2-1; D is possibly TRBD1 (6 bases). Sequencing input: naive CD8+ T cells sorted from blood. The receptor was isolated from a human donor in good health. CDR3 DNA: TGTGCCAGCAGCCCAGGGGTGAATGAGCAGTTCTTC. Translation: CASSPGVNEQFF.